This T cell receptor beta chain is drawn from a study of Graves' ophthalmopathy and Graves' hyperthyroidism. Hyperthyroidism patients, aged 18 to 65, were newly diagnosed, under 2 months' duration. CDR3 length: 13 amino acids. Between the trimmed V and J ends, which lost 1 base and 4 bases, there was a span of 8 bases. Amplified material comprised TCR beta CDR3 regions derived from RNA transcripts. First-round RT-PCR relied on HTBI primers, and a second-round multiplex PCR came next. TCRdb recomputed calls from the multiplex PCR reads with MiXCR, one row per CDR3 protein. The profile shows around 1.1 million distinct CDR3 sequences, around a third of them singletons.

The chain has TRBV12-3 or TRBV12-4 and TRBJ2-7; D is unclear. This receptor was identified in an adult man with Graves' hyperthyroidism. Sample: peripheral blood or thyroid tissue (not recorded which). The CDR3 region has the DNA TGTGCCAGCAGTTTAGAGAACAGATACGAGCAGTACTTC. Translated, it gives CASSLENRYEQYF.